This paragraph reports one TCR beta chain. Its antigen is not identified. This sample is part of a study of cytotoxic CD8 clonotypes in ibrutinib-treated CLL. Findings and caveats of the study: Sample timing was unmatched between remission and later-progressing patients; lymph nodes unstudied.

The repertoire was sequenced with immunoSEQ multiplex PCR; TCRdb's copy has only in-frame clones and lacks some. The sample records 23,000 or so clones, about 72% being singletons. Germline lookup yields CDR1 SGHRS and CDR2 YFSETQ. The CDR3 covers 14 residues. V was clipped by 4 bases and J by 5 bases; unmatched bases: 5. Sequences were derived from PBMCs, sampled after 24 months of ibrutinib treatment. This sequence was found in a human donor with chronic lymphocytic leukemia. V and J are TRBV5-1 and TRBJ2-2; 7 nucleotides line up with TRBD1. Here the CDR3 reads CASSPYRGTGELFF. The CDR3 DNA sequence: TGCGCCAGCAGCCCGTACAGGGGAACCGGGGAGCTGTTTTTT.